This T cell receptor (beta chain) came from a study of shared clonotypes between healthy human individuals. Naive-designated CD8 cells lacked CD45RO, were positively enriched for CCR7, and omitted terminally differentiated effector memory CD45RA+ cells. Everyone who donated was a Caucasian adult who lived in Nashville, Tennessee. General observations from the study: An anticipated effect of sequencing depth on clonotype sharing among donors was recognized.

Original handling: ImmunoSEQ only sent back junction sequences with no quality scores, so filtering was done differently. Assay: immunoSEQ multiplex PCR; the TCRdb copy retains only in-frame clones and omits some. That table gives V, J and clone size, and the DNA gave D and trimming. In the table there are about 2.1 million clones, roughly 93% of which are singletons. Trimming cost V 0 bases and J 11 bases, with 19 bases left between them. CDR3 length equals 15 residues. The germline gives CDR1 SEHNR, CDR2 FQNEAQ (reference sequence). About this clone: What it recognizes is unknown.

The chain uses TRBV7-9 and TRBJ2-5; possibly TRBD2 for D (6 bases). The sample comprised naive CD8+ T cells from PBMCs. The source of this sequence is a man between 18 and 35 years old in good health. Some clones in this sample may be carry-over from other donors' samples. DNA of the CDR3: TGTGCCAGCAGCTTAGCCGCCGGGACTCCGGAGGAGCAGTACTTC. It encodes CASSLAAGTPEEQYF.